One and the same sample provided the 7 T cell receptor beta chains below, sequenced in a study of CD8 T cells in ankylosing spondylitis. MiXCR, applied by TCRdb to the 5' RACE reads, yields one record per CDR3 protein. The table lists roughly 180,000 distinct CDR3 sequences, more than 10% of them singletons. The sample comprised blood, either unsorted or a sorted T cell fraction (not recorded which). The receptors stem from a male donor with ankylosing spondylitis or in good health (not recorded which).

There are a few counts of this clonotype. This chain links TRBV11-2 with TRBJ1-6; D remains ambiguous. There are 17 residues in the CDR3. V was clipped by 0 bases and J by 0 bases, with 9 bases between them. Germline CDR1 is SGHAT and CDR2 is FQNNGV. The CDR3 bases are TGTGCCAGCAGCTTAGATTTGCCGAGCTCCTATAATTCACCCCTCCACTTT. Its translation: CASSLDLPSSYNSPLHF.

This clonotype turned up a few times. The CDR3 loop reads CASSLRGLDYSYEQYF. CDR3 DNA sequence: TGTGCCAGCAGTTTACGGGGACTAGATTACTCCTACGAGCAGTACTTC. This chain links TRBV27 with TRBJ2-7, with TRBD2 identical over 8 bases. The CDR3 is made up of 16 amino acids. J was trimmed by 0 bases and V by 2 bases; bases with no gene match: 6. CDR1 MNHEY and CDR2 SMNVEV come from the germline V gene (reference sequence).

Many counts were recorded for this clonotype. V usage is TRBV4-1 and J usage is TRBJ1-1; 9 bases are a match to TRBD1. J gave up 0 bases and V 2 bases, and 10 bases lay outside the gene matches. Per germline, CDR1 MGHRA and CDR2 YSYEKL. The CDR3 covers 18 residues. In DNA, the CDR3 is TGCGCCAGCAGCCAAAACTACAGGGGGCAGGTCATGAACACTGAAGCTTTCTTT. Translated, it gives CASSQNYRGQVMNTEAFF.

The V call is TRBV5-1, the J call TRBJ2-7, with D perhaps TRBD1 or TRBD2 (5 bases each). CDR1 and CDR2 (germline): SGHRS, YFSETQ. V gave up 4 bases and J gave up 5 bases, with 13 bases separating them. This CDR3 is 13 amino acids long. CDR3 in amino acids: CASSLRDRNEQYF. Here the CDR3 DNA reads TGCGCCAGCAGCCTCCGGGACCGGAACGAGCAGTACTTC.

V and J are TRBV11-1 and TRBJ2-1; tentative D call: TRBD1 (5 bases). Per the germline V gene, CDR1 is SGHAT and CDR2 is FQDESV (reference sequence). The CDR3 has 16 amino acids. Deletions cut 3 bases from V and 2 bases from J, with 14 bases between. DNA of the CDR3: TGTGCCAGCAGCTTCGGCCAGGGTGTTCCCTACAATGAGCAGTTCTTC. Protein: CASSFGQGVPYNEQFF.

J is TRBJ2-7 and V is TRBV20-1; 10 bases fit TRBD1. The CDR3 is 14 amino acids. Unmatched junction bases numbered 8, after V lost 2 bases and J lost 7 bases. Germline CDR1 is DFQATT and CDR2 is SNEGSKA (reference sequence). The CDR3 loop is CSARSGTGELEQYF. The CDR3 region has the DNA TGCAGTGCTAGATCTGGGACAGGGGAGTTGGAGCAGTACTTC.

This sequence joins TRBV24-1 and TRBJ2-1, with TRBD2 matching over 9 bases. The germline V gene encodes CDR1 KGHDR and CDR2 SFDVKD. V shed 10 bases, J shed 5 bases, and the junction held 14 bases outside the gene matches. CDR3 length equals 16 residues. The CDR3 here is CATLVAGALPNNEQFF. In nucleotides, the CDR3 is TGTGCCACTCTCGTAGCGGGGGCCCTTCCTAACAATGAGCAGTTCTTC.